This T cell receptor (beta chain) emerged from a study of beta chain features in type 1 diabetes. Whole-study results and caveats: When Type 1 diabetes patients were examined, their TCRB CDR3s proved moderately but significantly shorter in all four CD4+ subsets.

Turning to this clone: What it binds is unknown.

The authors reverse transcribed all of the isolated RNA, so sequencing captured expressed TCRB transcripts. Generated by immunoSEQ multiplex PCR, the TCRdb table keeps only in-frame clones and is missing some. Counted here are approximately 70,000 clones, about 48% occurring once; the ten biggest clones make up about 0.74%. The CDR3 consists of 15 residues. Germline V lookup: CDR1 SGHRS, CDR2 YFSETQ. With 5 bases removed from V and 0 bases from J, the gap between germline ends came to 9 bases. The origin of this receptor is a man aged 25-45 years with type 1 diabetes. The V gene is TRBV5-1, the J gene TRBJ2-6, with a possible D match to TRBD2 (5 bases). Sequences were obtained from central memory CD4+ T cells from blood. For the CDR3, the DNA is TGCGCCAGCAGTGAGGGATCCTCTGGGGCCAACGTCCTGACTTTC. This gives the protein CASSEGSSGANVLTF.